The entry below gives a single T cell receptor (beta chain) sequence along with its context. The sample is drawn from a study of read filtering for tumor transcriptome and immune sequencing. This CDR3 region has 15 residues. The V and J ends lost 3 bases and 5 bases respectively, with 14 bases between them. From germline, CDR1 is WNHNN and CDR2 SYGVQD (reference sequence). From 350 to 500 ng of RNA, a library with molecular barcoded alpha/delta and beta/gamma adaptors was made. TCRdb processed the reads anew with MiXCR; each CDR3 protein has one entry. The table shows fewer than 75,000 distinct CDR3 sequences, with about 20% occurring only once.

Input material: a population of CD138-negative cells sorted from bone marrow. The origin of this receptor is a donor at least 40 years old with multiple myeloma. The V and J genes are TRBV10-1 and TRBJ2-1; perhaps D is TRBD1 or TRBD2 (5 bases each). The CDR3 reads CASSDRVTKNNEQFF. CDR3 nucleotide sequence: TGCGCCAGCAGTGACAGGGTGACTAAAAACAATGAGCAGTTCTTC.